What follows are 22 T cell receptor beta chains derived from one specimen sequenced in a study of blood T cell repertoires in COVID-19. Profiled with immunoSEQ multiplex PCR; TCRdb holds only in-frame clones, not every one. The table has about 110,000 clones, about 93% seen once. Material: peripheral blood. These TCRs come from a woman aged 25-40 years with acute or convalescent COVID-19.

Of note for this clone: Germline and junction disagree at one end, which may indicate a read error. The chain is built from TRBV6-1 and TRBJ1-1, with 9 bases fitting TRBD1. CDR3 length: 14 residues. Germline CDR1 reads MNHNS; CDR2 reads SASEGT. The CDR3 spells CASREGAGTGQAFF. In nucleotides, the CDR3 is TGTGCCAGCAGGGAAGGGGCCGGGACAGGGCAAGCTTTCTTT.

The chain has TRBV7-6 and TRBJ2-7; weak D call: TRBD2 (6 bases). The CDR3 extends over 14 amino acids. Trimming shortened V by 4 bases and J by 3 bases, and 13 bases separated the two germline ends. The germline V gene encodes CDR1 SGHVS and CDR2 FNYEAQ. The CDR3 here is CASSSGTGGYEQYF. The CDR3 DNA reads TGTGCCAGCAGCTCCGGGACTGGGGGCTACGAGCAGTACTTC.

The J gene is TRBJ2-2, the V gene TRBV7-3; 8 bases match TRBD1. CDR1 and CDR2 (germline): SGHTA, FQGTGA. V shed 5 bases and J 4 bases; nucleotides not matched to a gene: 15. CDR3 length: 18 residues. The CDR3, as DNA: TGTGCCAGCAGCGCTTACAGCCTGACAGGGGAGGCCACCGGGGAGCTGTTTTTT. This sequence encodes CASSAYSLTGEATGELFF.

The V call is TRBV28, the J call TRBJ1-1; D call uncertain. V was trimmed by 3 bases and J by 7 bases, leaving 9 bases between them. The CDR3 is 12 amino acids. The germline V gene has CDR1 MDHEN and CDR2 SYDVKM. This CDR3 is CASSFGQLEAFF. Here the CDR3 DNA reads TGTGCCAGCAGTTTTGGGCAGCTTGAAGCTTTCTTT. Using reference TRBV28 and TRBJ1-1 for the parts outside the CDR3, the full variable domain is DVKVTQSSRYLVKRTGEKVFLECVQDMDHENMFWYRQDPGLGLRLIYFSYDVKMKEKGDIPEGYSVSREKKERFSLILESASTNQTSMYLCASSFGQLEAFFGQGTRLTVV.

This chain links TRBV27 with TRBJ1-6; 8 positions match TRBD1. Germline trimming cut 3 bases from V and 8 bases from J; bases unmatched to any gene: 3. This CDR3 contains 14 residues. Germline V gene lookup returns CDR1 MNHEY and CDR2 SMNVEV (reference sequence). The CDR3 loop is CASSFLGQDSPLHF. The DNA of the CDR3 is TGTGCCAGCAGTTTTTTGGGACAGGATTCACCCCTCCACTTT.

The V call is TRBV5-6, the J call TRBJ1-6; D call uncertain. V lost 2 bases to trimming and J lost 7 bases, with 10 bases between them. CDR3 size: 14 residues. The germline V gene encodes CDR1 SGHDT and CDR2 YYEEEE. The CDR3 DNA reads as TGTGCCAGCAGCTTAGACCCGGAGAATTCACCCCTCCACTTT. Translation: CASSLDPENSPLHF. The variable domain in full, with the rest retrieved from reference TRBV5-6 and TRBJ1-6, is DAGVTQSPTHLIKTRGQQVTLRCSPKSGHDTVSWYQQALGQGPQFIFQYYEEEERQRGNFPDRFSGHQFPNYSSELNVNALLLGDSALYLCASSLDPENSPLHFGNGTRLTVT.

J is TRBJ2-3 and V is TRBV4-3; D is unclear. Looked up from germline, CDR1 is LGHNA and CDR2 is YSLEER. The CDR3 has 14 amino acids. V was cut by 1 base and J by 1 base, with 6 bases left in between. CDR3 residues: CASSQVAGTDTQYF. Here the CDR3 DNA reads TGCGCCAGCAGCCAAGTCGCGGGCACAGATACGCAGTATTTT.

CDR3 coding DNA: TGTGCCAGCAGCCACAACCGAGGCTCAGGGGGTCGGAACGAAAAACTGTTTTTT. Amino acids: CASSHNRGSGGRNEKLFF. The rearrangement links TRBV4-2 to TRBJ1-4, with TRBD1 matching 7 bases. The V gene end was trimmed by 3 bases and the J gene end by 8 bases; junction bases not matched to a gene: 18. The germline V gene encodes CDR1 LGHNA and CDR2 YNFKEQ. The CDR3 loop spans 18 amino acids.

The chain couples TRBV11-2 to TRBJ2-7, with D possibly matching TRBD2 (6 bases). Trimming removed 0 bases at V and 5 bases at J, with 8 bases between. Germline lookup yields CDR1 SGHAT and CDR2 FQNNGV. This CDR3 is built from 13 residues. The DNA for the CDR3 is TGTGCCAGCAGCTTAGAGGGGGGAGACGAGCAGTACTTC. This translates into CASSLEGGDEQYF.

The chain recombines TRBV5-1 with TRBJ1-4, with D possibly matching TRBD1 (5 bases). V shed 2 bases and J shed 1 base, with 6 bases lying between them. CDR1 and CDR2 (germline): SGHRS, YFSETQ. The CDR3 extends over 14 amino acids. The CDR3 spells CASSFGGTNEKLFF. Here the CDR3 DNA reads TGCGCCAGCAGCTTCGGGGGAACTAATGAAAAACTGTTTTTT.

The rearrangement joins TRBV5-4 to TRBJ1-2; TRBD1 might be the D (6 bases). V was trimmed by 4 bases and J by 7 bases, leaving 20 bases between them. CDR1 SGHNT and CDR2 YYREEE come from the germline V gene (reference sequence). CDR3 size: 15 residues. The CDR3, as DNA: TGTGCCAGCAGCCAGAGGACAGTAGTCACCGGTGGCTACACCTTC. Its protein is CASSQRTVVTGGYTF.

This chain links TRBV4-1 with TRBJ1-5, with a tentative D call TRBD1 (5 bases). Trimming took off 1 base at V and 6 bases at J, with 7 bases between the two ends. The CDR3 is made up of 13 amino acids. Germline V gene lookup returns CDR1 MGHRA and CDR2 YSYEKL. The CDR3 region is CASSQGGAQPQHF. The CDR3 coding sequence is TGCGCCAGCAGCCAAGGGGGCGCTCAGCCCCAGCATTTT.

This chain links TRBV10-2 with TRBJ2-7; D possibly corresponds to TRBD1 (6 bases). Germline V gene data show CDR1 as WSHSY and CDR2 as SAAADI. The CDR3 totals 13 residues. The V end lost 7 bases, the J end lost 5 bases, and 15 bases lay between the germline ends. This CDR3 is CASNPGTNNEQYF. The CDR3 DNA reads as TGCGCCAGCAATCCCGGGACAAACAACGAGCAGTACTTC.

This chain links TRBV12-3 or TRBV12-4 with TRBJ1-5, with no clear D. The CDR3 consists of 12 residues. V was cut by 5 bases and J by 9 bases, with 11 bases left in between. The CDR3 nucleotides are TGTGCCAGCAGTCCCCTCCGGTCGCCCCAGCATTTT. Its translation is CASSPLRSPQHF.

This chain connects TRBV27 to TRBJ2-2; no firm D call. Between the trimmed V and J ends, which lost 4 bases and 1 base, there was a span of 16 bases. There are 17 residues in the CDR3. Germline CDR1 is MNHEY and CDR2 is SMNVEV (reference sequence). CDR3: CASSSHPRQGNTGELFF. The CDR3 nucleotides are TGTGCCAGCAGTTCCCACCCGCGACAAGGGAACACCGGGGAGCTGTTTTTT.

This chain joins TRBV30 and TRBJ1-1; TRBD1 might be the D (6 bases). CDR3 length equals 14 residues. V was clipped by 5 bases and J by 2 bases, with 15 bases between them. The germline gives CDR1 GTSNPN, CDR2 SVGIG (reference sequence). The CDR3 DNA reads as TGTGCCTGGGCTCGGGGACACCTTAACACTGAAGCTTTCTTT. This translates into CAWARGHLNTEAFF.

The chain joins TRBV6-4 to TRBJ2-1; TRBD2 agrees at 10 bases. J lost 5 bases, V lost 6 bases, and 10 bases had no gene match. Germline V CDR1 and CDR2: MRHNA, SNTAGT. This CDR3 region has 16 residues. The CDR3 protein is CASSTGAGGPNNEQFF. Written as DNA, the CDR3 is TGTGCCAGCAGCACCGGAGCGGGGGGGCCTAACAATGAGCAGTTCTTC.

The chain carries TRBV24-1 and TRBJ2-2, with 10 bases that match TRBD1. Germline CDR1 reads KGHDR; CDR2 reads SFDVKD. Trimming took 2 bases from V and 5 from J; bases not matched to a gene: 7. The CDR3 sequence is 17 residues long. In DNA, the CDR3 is TGTGCCACCAGTGATTCGACCGGGACAGGGGTTACCGGGGAGCTGTTTTTT. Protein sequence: CATSDSTGTGVTGELFF.

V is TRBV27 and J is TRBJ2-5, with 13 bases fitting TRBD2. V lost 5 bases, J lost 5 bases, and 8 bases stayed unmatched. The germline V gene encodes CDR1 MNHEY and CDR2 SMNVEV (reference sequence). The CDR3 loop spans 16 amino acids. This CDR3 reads CASSPGTSGTQETQYF. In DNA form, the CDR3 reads TGTGCCAGCAGTCCTGGGACTAGCGGGACTCAGGAGACCCAGTACTTC.

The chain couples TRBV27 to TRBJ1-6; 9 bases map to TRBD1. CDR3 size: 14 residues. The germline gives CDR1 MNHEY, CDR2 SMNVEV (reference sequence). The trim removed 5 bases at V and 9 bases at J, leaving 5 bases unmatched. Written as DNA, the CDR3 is TGTGCCAGCAGTCCCGGGACAGGGATTTCACCCCTCCACTTT. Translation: CASSPGTGISPLHF.

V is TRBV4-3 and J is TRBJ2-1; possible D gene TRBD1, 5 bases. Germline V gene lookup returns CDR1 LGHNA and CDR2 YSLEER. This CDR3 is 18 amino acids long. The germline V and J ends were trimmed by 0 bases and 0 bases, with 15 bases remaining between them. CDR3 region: CASSQDGTGLSSYNEQFF. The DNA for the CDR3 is TGCGCCAGCAGCCAAGATGGCACAGGCCTGAGCTCCTACAATGAGCAGTTCTTC.

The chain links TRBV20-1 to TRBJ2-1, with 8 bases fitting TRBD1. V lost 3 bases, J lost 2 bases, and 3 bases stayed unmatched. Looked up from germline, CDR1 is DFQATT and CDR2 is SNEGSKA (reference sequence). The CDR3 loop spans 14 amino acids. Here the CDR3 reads CSASPRGPYNEQFF. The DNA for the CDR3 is TGCAGTGCTAGTCCCAGGGGGCCCTACAATGAGCAGTTCTTC.